One and the same sample provided the 8 T cell receptor beta chains below, sequenced in a study of radiotherapy plus CTLA-4 blockade in lung cancer. Profiled with immunoSEQ multiplex PCR; TCRdb holds only in-frame clones, not every one. Found here are about 23,000 clones, 70% to 75% of them singletons; the top ten hold 3.2%. The sequences come from peripheral blood, collected from a patient treated with radiotherapy plus ipilimumab. These receptors originate from a human donor with non-small cell lung cancer whose response to radiotherapy plus ipilimumab could not be evaluated.

The chain has TRBV27 and TRBJ1-3, with D hard to call. This CDR3 comprises 15 residues. The germline V gene has CDR1 MNHEY and CDR2 SMNVEV (reference sequence). V shed 4 bases and J shed 0 bases, with 10 bases lying between them. This CDR3 is CASSSSGSSGNTIYF. The CDR3, as DNA: TGTGCCAGCAGTTCCAGCGGATCCTCTGGAAACACCATATATTTT.

This clone was observed a handful of times. V is TRBV7-9 and J is TRBJ2-2; 9 nucleotides align to TRBD2. Germline values: CDR1 SEHNR, CDR2 FQNEAQ (reference sequence). The CDR3 consists of 13 residues. The CDR3 nucleotides are TGTGCAGGGACTAGCCGAAACACCGGGGAGCTGTTTTTT. It translates to CAGTSRNTGELFF.

J is TRBJ1-1 and V is TRBV7-9; D is perhaps TRBD1 (5 bases). The CDR3 runs 15 residues. Germline lookup yields CDR1 SEHNR and CDR2 FQNEAQ (reference sequence). The V and J ends lost 4 bases and 2 bases respectively, with 14 bases between them. Here the CDR3 reads CASSSGRGGNTEAFF. CDR3 coding DNA: TGTGCCAGCAGCTCCGGGCGGGGCGGAAACACTGAAGCTTTCTTT.

The chain links TRBV4-1 to TRBJ2-5; 9 positions agree with TRBD1. Germline CDR1 MGHRA, CDR2 YSYEKL. This CDR3 is 14 amino acids long. V lost 4 bases, J lost 3 bases, and 3 bases stayed unmatched. CDR3 in DNA: TGCGCCAGCAGCCTTGACAGGGGGGAAGAGACCCAGTACTTC. It is translated as CASSLDRGEETQYF.

The chain links TRBV2 to TRBJ1-3; 9 nucleotides line up with TRBD1. Germline assignment: CDR1 SNHLY and CDR2 FYNNEI. The CDR3 consists of 12 residues. V lost 6 bases and J lost 9; bases outside the gene matches: 3. The CDR3 DNA reads TGTGCCAGCAGAGGACAGGGGACCACCATATATTTT. This encodes CASRGQGTTIYF.

This clone has a handful of counts. The chain couples TRBV11-2 to TRBJ2-5; 7 bases align to TRBD2. Germline V gene data show CDR1 as SGHAT and CDR2 as FQNNGV. This CDR3 is built from 14 residues. Trimming at V came to 4 bases and at J to 5 bases, leaving 7 bases not matched to a gene. CDR3 amino acids: CASSWGGMGETQYF. Here the CDR3 DNA reads TGTGCCAGCAGCTGGGGGGGGATGGGGGAGACCCAGTACTTC.

The chain has TRBV27 and TRBJ2-6; 7 bases match TRBD1. CDR1 is MNHEY, CDR2 SMNVEV, per germline (reference sequence). V gave up 2 bases and J gave up 2 bases; unmatched junction bases: 12. CDR3 length equals 19 residues. CDR3 sequence: CASSLRPPRDRTGANVLTF. The CDR3 nucleotides are TGTGCCAGCAGTTTAAGGCCCCCACGGGACAGAACTGGGGCCAACGTCCTGACTTTC.

The chain couples TRBV7-8 to TRBJ2-5, with 7 positions matching TRBD2. CDR1 is SGHVS and CDR2 is FQNEAQ in the germline V gene. The ends lost 1 base at V and 5 bases at J; junction bases unmatched: 13. The CDR3 is 17 amino acids. The chain's CDR3 is CASSLGWAREGKETQYF. The CDR3 DNA follows: TGTGCCAGCAGCTTAGGCTGGGCGAGGGAGGGAAAGGAGACCCAGTACTTC.